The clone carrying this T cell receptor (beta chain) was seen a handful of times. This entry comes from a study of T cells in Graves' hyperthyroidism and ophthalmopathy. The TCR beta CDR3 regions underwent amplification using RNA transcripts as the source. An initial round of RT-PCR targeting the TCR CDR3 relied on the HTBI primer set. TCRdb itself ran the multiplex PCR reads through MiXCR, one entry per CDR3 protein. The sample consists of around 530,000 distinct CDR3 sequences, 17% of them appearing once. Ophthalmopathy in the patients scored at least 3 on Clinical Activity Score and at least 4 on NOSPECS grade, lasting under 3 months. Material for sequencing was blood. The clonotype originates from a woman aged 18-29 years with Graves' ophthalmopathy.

CDR3 DNA sequence: TGTGCCAGTAGTATAAGCAAACTCAACACTGAAGCTTTCTTT. This codes for CASSISKLNTEAFF. The chain links TRBV19 to TRBJ1-1; D uncertain. CDR3 length: 14 residues. Trimming removed 2 bases from V and 2 bases from J, with 9 bases in between. The germline V gene has CDR1 LNHDA and CDR2 SQIVND (reference sequence).